Listed below are T cell receptor beta chains from one sample, sequenced in a study of T cells in Graves' hyperthyroidism and ophthalmopathy. TCRdb reprocessed the multiplex PCR reads with MiXCR, giving one entry per CDR3 protein. Of some 180,000 distinct CDR3 sequences listed, about 15% are singletons. The sample taken for sequencing was blood. The receptor source for this set is a woman aged 50 to 65 with Graves' hyperthyroidism. Each CDR3 is given with its conserved first and last residue. Each record gives: J gene, clone size, D gene, V gene, CDR3 protein, CDR3 DNA. D genes are given only for firm matches. Rows may omit the clone size; those that give it use once, few, many or a size class.

>TRBJ2-3|many|-|TRBV24-1
CATSDHRGRGTDTQYF
TGTGCCACCAGTGACCACCGCGGAAGGGGCACAGATACGCAGTATTTT
>TRBJ1-1|few|-|TRBV20-1
CSAPRNRGNTEAFF
TGCAGTGCTCCACGAAATCGAGGGAACACTGAAGCTTTCTTT
>TRBJ2-7|many|TRBD1|TRBV6-2/TRBV6-3
CASRPTGSYEQYF
TGTGCCAGCAGACCGACAGGGTCCTACGAGCAGTACTTC
>TRBJ1-2|many|-|TRBV10-3
CAISTDLGDRGANYGYTF
TGTGCCATCAGTACTGACCTTGGGGACCGAGGAGCTAACTATGGCTACACCTTC
>TRBJ2-7|few|-|TRBV6-1
CASRNSLGSYEQYF
TGTGCCAGCAGAAATAGTCTAGGATCCTACGAGCAGTACTTC
>TRBJ2-7|many|TRBD2|TRBV3-1
CASSQGLPGYEQYF
TGTGCCAGCAGCCAGGGACTACCAGGATACGAGCAGTACTTC
>TRBJ2-1|-|TRBD2|TRBV9
CASSLTSGSGEQFF
TGTGCCAGCAGCCTTACTAGCGGATCGGGTGAGCAGTTCTTC
>TRBJ2-1|medium-sized|-|TRBV27
CASSRSGGEQFF
TGTGCCAGCAGCCGGTCCGGGGGTGAGCAGTTCTTC
>TRBJ2-7|-|TRBD1|TRBV11-2
CASSGTGNHEQYF
TGTGCCAGCAGCGGGACAGGTAACCACGAGCAGTACTTC
>TRBJ1-1|few|-|TRBV30
CAWRVAGGTEAFF
TGTGCCTGGAGGGTCGCGGGGGGCACTGAAGCTTTCTTT
>TRBJ2-3|-|-|TRBV12-3/TRBV12-4
CASDEPSGASPSTDTQYF
TGTGCCAGCGACGAGCCTTCCGGGGCTAGTCCTAGCACAGATACGCAGTATTTT
>TRBJ2-4|many|-|TRBV7-9
CASSFAWESIQYF
TGTGCCAGCAGCTTCGCGTGGGAGTCCATTCAGTACTTC
>TRBJ1-2|-|-|TRBV20-1
CSARDSGRDYGYTF
TGCAGTGCTAGAGATTCAGGGAGGGACTATGGCTACACCTTC
>TRBJ2-4|many|-|TRBV12-3/TRBV12-4
CASSFGLDQNIQYF
TGTGCCAGCAGTTTCGGGCTAGACCAGAACATTCAGTACTTC
>TRBJ2-7|many|-|TRBV20-1
CSASGTSIYEQYF
TGCAGTGCTAGCGGAACCTCAATCTACGAGCAGTACTTC
>TRBJ1-2|few|-|TRBV12-3/TRBV12-4
CASRYRDYGYTF
TGTGCCAGCAGATACAGGGACTATGGCTACACCTTC
>TRBJ2-5|few|TRBD1|TRBV3-1
CVSSQPQGNQETQYF
TGTGTCAGCAGCCAACCACAGGGGAATCAAGAGACCCAGTACTTC
>TRBJ2-1|few|-|TRBV19
CASSIWISSYNEQFF
TGTGCCAGTAGTATTTGGATAAGCTCCTACAATGAGCAGTTCTTC
>TRBJ1-1|many|-|TRBV19
CASSPPTAANTEAFF
TGTGCCAGTAGTCCTCCGACAGCGGCGAACACTGAAGCTTTCTTT
>TRBJ1-1|few|-|TRBV29-1
CSVEDWPGRPEAFF
TGCAGCGTTGAAGATTGGCCAGGGCGACCTGAAGCTTTCTTT
>TRBJ1-1|once|TRBD1|TRBV12-3/TRBV12-4
CASGGTGLNTEAFF
TGTGCCAGCGGAGGGACAGGACTGAACACTGAAGCTTTCTTT
>TRBJ2-7|many|TRBD1|TRBV18
CASSPPTGVRYEQYF
TGTGCCAGCTCACCCCCGACAGGGGTCCGATACGAGCAGTACTTC
>TRBJ2-7|many|-|TRBV6-5
CASSYSLGEQYF
TGTGCCAGCAGTTACTCACTCGGCGAGCAGTACTTC
>TRBJ2-1|many|TRBD2|TRBV7-3
CASSSTSGLGNEQFF
TGTGCCAGCAGCTCTACTAGCGGTTTGGGCAATGAGCAGTTCTTC
>TRBJ2-5|few|-|TRBV4-2
CASSQRRGTQYF
TGTGCCAGCAGCCAAAGACGAGGAACCCAGTACTTC
>TRBJ1-5|-|-|TRBV15
CATSRPDGNSNQPQHF
TGTGCCACCAGCAGACCTGACGGAAACAGCAATCAGCCCCAGCATTTT
>TRBJ2-5|many|-|TRBV2
CASNLAQETQYF
TGTGCCAGCAATCTTGCACAAGAGACCCAGTACTTC
>TRBJ1-2|few|-|TRBV28
CASSLIAVSTTNYGYTF
TGTGCCAGCAGTTTAATAGCTGTTAGCACCACTAACTATGGCTACACCTTC
>TRBJ1-1|many|-|TRBV27
CASSLGEATEAFF
TGTGCCAGCAGTTTAGGGGAAGCCACTGAAGCTTTCTTT
>TRBJ1-5|many|TRBD1|TRBV2
CASSTGANSNQPQHF
TGTGCCAGCAGCACAGGGGCGAATAGCAATCAGCCCCAGCATTTT